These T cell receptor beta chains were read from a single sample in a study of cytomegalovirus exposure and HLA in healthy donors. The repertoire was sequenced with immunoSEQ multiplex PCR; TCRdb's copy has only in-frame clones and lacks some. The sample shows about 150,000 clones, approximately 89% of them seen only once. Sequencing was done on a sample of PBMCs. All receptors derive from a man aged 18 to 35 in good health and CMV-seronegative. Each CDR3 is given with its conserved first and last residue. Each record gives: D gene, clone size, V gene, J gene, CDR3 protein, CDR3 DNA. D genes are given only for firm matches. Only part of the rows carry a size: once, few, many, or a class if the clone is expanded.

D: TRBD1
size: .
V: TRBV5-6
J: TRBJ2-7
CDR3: CASTPDRGYEQYF
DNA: TGTGCCAGCACTCCTGACAGGGGCTACGAGCAGTACTTC

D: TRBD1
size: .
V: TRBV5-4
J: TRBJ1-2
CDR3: CASSLGTGGDGYTF
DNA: TGTGCCAGCAGCTTGGGGACAGGGGGCGATGGCTACACCTTC

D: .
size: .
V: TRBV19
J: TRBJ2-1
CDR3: CASSTRGRGNEQFF
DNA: TGTGCCAGTAGTACCCGTGGCCGGGGCAATGAGCAGTTCTTC

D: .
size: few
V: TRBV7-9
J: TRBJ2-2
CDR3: CASSVARLGELFF
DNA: TGTGCCAGCAGCGTAGCCCGTCTCGGGGAGCTGTTTTTT

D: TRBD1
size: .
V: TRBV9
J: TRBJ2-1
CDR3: CASSVEGQGAYNEQFF
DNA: TGTGCCAGCAGCGTAGAGGGACAGGGAGCCTACAATGAGCAGTTCTTC

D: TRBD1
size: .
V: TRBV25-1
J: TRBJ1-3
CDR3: CASSTGIGNTIYF
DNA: TGTGCCAGCTCGACAGGGATCGGAAACACCATATATTTT

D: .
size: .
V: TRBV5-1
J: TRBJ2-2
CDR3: CASSLAETSAGELFF
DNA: TGCGCCAGCAGCTTGGCCGAGACTAGTGCCGGGGAGCTGTTTTTT

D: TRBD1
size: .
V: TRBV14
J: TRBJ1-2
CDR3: CASSPGTGNYGYTF
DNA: TGTGCCAGCAGTCCCGGGACAGGGAACTATGGCTACACCTTC

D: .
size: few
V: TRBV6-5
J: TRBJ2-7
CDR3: CASSSRYEQYF
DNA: TGTGCCAGCAGTTCGCGCTACGAGCAGTACTTC

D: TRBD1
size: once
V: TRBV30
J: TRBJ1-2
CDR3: CAWRMGQGVYGYTF
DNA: TGTGCCTGGAGAATGGGACAGGGGGTCTATGGCTACACCTTC

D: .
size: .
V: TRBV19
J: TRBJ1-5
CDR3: CASSTAGDQPQHF
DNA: TGTGCCAGTAGTACGGCAGGGGATCAGCCCCAGCATTTT

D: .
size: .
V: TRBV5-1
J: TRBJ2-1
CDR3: CASGLAERGEQFF
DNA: TGCGCCAGCGGATTAGCGGAGAGAGGTGAGCAGTTCTTC

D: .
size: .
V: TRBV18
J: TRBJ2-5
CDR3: CASSPRTAQETQYF
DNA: TGTGCCAGCTCACCACGGACAGCACAAGAGACCCAGTACTTC

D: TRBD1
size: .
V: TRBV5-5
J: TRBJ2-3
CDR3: CASNGGGTGVPDTQYF
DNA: TGTGCCAGCAACGGGGGCGGGACAGGGGTTCCAGATACGCAGTATTTT

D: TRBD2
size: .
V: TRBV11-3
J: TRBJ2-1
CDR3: CASSLAGGPDEQFF
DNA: TGTGCCAGCAGCTTAGCGGGAGGGCCGGATGAGCAGTTCTTC

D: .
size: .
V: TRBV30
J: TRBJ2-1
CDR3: CAWSEDPGPYNEQFF
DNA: TGTGCCTGGAGCGAGGACCCAGGGCCCTACAATGAGCAGTTCTTC

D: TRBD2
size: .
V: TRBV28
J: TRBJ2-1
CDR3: CASSSPGLAGNEQFF
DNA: TGTGCCAGCAGTTCCCCCGGACTAGCGGGGAATGAGCAGTTCTTC

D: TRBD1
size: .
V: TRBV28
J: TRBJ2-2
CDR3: CASRGPGQGNTGELFF
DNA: TGTGCCAGCAGGGGACCGGGACAGGGGAACACCGGGGAGCTGTTTTTT

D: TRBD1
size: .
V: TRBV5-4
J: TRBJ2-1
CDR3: CASSLDRGLYNEQFF
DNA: TGTGCCAGCAGCTTGGACAGGGGGCTGTACAATGAGCAGTTCTTC

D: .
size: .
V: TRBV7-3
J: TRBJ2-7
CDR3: CASSLNGGLAEQYF
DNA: TGTGCCAGCAGCTTAAACGGCGGTTTGGCCGAGCAGTACTTC

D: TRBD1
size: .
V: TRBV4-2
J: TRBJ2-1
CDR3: CASSQARGRGNEQFF
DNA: TGTGCCAGCAGCCAAGCCAGGGGGCGTGGGAATGAGCAGTTCTTC

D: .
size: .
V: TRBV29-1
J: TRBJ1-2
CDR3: CSVEEEANYGYTF
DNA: TGCAGCGTTGAAGAGGAGGCCAACTATGGCTACACCTTC

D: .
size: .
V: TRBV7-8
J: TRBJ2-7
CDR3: CASSEGTYEQYF
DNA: TGTGCCAGCAGCGAGGGTACCTACGAGCAGTACTTC

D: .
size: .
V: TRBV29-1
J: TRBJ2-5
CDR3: CSVEGPTETQYF
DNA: TGCAGCGTTGAGGGGCCGACGGAGACCCAGTACTTC

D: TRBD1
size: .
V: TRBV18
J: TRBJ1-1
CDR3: CASSPAPPGGVNTEAFF
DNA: TGTGCCAGCTCTCCCGCCCCCCCAGGGGGCGTGAACACTGAAGCTTTCTTT

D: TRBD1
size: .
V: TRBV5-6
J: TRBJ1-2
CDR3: CASSPGQGAGYTF
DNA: TGTGCCAGCAGCCCGGGACAGGGGGCAGGCTACACCTTC

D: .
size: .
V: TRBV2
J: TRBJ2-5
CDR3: CASNFRALGPQETQYF
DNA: TGTGCCAGCAATTTCAGGGCACTTGGGCCCCAAGAGACCCAGTACTTC

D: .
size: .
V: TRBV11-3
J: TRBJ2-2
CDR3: CASSFPSGRPNTGELFF
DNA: TGTGCCAGCAGCTTCCCTTCCGGGAGACCCAACACCGGGGAGCTGTTTTTT

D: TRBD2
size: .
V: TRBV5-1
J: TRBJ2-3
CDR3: CASSLYGSSGSGRDTQYF
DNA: TGCGCCAGCAGCTTGTACGGGTCTAGCGGGAGCGGGAGAGATACGCAGTATTTT

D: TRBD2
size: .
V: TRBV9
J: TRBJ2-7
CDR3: CASSEGSGGSREQYF
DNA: TGTGCCAGCAGCGAGGGTAGCGGGGGGTCGCGGGAGCAGTACTTC

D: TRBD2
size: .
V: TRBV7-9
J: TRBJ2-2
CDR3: CASSFLAGVTGELFF
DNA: TGTGCCAGCAGCTTTCTAGCGGGAGTGACCGGGGAGCTGTTTTTT

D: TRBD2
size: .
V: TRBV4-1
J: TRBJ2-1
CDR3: CASSQVTSGGSGQFF
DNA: TGCGCCAGCAGCCAAGTGACTAGCGGGGGGTCGGGGCAGTTCTTC

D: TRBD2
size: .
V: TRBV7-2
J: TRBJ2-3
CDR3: CASSLTSGTDTQYF
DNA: TGTGCCAGCAGCTTGACTAGCGGTACAGATACGCAGTATTTT

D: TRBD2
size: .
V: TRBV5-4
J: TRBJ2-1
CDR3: CASSLALAGYNEQFF
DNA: TGTGCCAGCAGCTTGGCACTAGCGGGCTACAATGAGCAGTTCTTC

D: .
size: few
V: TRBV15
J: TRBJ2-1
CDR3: CATSRDRGGEQFF
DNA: TGTGCCACCAGCAGAGATCGGGGTGGTGAGCAGTTCTTC

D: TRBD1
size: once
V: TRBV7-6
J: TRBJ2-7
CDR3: CASSRGQGPVYEQYF
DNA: TGTGCCAGCAGCCGGGGACAGGGGCCCGTCTACGAGCAGTACTTC

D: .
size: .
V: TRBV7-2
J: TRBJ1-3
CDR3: CASSKGVWGNTIYF
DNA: TGTGCCAGCAGTAAAGGGGTATGGGGAAACACCATATATTTT

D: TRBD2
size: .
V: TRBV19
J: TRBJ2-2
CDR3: CASSTHSGGGGELFF
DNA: TGTGCCAGTAGTACCCATAGCGGGGGAGGCGGGGAGCTGTTTTTT

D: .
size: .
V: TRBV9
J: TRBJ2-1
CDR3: CASSAVNRVNEQFF
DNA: TGTGCCAGCAGCGCCGTGAACAGGGTCAATGAGCAGTTCTTC

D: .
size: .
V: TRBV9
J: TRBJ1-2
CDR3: CASSPSGQTIHYGYTF
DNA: TGTGCCAGCAGCCCCAGTGGACAGACTATCCATTATGGCTACACCTTC

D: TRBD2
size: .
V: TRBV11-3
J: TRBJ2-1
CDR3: CASSPAGGEQFF
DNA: TGTGCCAGCAGTCCCGCGGGGGGTGAGCAGTTCTTC

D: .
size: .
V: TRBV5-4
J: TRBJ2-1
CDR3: CASSLAHKKGSGNEQFF
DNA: TGTGCCAGCAGCTTGGCTCACAAGAAGGGCTCAGGGAATGAGCAGTTCTTC

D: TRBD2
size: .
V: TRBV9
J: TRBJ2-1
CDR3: CASSERAGVSGEQFF
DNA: TGTGCCAGCAGCGAGCGAGCGGGAGTTTCTGGTGAGCAGTTCTTC

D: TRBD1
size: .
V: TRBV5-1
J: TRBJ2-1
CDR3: CASSLEGQGYNEQFF
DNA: TGCGCCAGCAGCTTGGAAGGACAGGGGTACAATGAGCAGTTCTTC

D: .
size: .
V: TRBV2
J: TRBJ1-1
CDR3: CASTWRDSAGAAFF
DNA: TGTGCCAGCACCTGGAGAGACAGCGCCGGTGCAGCTTTCTTT